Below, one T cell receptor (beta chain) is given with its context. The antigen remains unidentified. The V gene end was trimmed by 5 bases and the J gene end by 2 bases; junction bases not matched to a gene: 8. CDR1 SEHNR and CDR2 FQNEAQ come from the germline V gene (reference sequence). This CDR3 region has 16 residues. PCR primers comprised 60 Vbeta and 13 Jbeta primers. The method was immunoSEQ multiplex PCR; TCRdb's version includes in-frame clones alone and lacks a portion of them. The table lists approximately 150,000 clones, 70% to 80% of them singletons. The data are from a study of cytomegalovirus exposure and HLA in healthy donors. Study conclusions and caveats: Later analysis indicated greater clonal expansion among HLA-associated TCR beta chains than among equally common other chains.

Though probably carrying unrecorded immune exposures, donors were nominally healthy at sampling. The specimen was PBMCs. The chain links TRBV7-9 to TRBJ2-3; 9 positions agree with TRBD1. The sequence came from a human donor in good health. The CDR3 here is CASSLRQGVFTDTQYF. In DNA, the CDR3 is TGTGCCAGCAGCCTAAGACAGGGGGTCTTCACAGATACGCAGTATTTT.